This entry lists 6 T cell receptor beta chains sequenced from one sample in a study of T cell responses to AZD1222 COVID-19 vaccine. Sequenced by immunoSEQ multiplex PCR; TCRdb stores in-frame clones only, minus some. The sample has approximately 260,000 clones; just over 90% are singletons. The sample consisted of peripheral blood, taken on day 0 of AZD1222 vaccination. Receptors originate from an adult in good health.

The V and J genes are TRBV7-2 and TRBJ2-7; 13 positions agree with TRBD2. This CDR3 is 15 amino acids long. The J segment lost 3 bases and the V segment lost 3 bases, leaving 2 bases of the junction unmatched. Germline V gene sequence: CDR1 SGHTA, CDR2 FQGNSA. The CDR3 nucleotides are TGTGCCAGCAGCTTCCGGACTAGCGGGAGCTACGAGCAGTACTTC. Protein product: CASSFRTSGSYEQYF.

The rearrangement links TRBV5-4 to TRBJ2-3, with D perhaps matching TRBD1 (6 bases). V was shortened by 7 bases and J by 6 bases, with 18 bases between the two germline ends. Per germline, CDR1 SGHNT and CDR2 YYREEE (reference sequence). This CDR3 region has 14 residues. Here the CDR3 reads CASGAGERSDTQYF. The CDR3 DNA reads as TGTGCCAGCGGAGCAGGGGAACGCAGTGATACGCAGTATTTT.

This rearrangement joins TRBV19 to TRBJ1-6; possible D gene TRBD1, 5 bases. There are 14 residues in the CDR3. V lost 4 bases to trimming and J lost 11 bases, with 15 bases between them. CDR1 and CDR2 (germline): LNHDA, SQIVND (reference sequence). CDR3 sequence reads: CASSRQGLGAPLHF. The CDR3 nucleotides are TGTGCCAGTAGTAGGCAGGGCCTTGGAGCACCCCTCCACTTT.

The DNA of the CDR3 is TGTGCCAGCTCACCACCGGGGGCAAATGAGCAGTTCTTC. Translating gives CASSPPGANEQFF. The chain links TRBV18 to TRBJ2-1, with D perhaps matching TRBD1 (6 bases). Germline V lookup: CDR1 KGHSH, CDR2 LQKENI. The CDR3 is made up of 13 amino acids. Trimming stripped 0 bases from V and 7 bases from J, with 7 bases between.

The chain combines TRBV7-2 with TRBJ1-2; D remains ambiguous. Germline CDR1 is SGHTA and CDR2 is FQGNSA. CDR3 size: 14 residues. The V end lost 5 bases, the J end lost 4 bases, and 14 bases lay between the germline ends. The CDR3 reads CASSPRATAYGYTF. DNA for the CDR3: TGTGCCAGCAGCCCTAGGGCGACGGCCTATGGCTACACCTTC.

The V call is TRBV19, the J call TRBJ1-5, with no clear D. The length of the CDR3 is 18 residues. Trimming shortened V by 7 bases and J by 0 bases, and 22 bases separated the two germline ends. CDR1 is LNHDA, CDR2 SQIVND, per germline (reference sequence). The CDR3 DNA reads TGTGCCAGTACTATCAGGAACGGAAGGAATTCTAGCAATCAGCCCCAGCATTTT. Its protein product is CASTIRNGRNSSNQPQHF.